The clone carrying this T cell receptor (beta chain) was seen many times. After constant-region reverse-primer amplification, full-length variable regions underwent semi-nested PCR with Nested Universal Primer A. Using its own MiXCR run on the 5' RACE reads, TCRdb lists one record per CDR3 protein. The sample shows roughly 50,000 distinct CDR3 sequences, approximately 17% of them seen only once. CDR3 length: 14 residues. Germline CDR1 reads SEHNR; CDR2 reads FQNEAQ (reference sequence). V gave up 7 bases and J gave up 2 bases, with 11 bases separating them. CD25-based Treg depletion was applied to purified naive CD4+ T cells.

This sequence originates from a female donor with breast cancer. This chain connects TRBV7-9 to TRBJ2-2; D remains unclear. The source material was naive CD4+ T cells sorted from blood. Documented subset: naive CD4+ T cells, CD4+CD45RA+CD25-. This CDR3 reads CASTFLQNTGELFF. Written as DNA, the CDR3 is TGTGCCAGCACCTTCCTCCAAAACACCGGGGAGCTGTTTTTT.